This TCR beta chain was sequenced during a study of CD8 T cells in ankylosing spondylitis. Germline CDR1 MGHRA, CDR2 YSYEKL. CDR3 length: 17 residues. V dropped 3 bases and J dropped 4; count of bases not matched to a gene: 14. Quantitative 5'-RACE with molecular barcodes was used to make the TCR beta libraries. TCRdb ran MiXCR on the 5' RACE reads and lists one entry per CDR3 protein. The sample has over 600,000 distinct CDR3 sequences, around 20% seen once. Broader study findings: For ankylosing spondylitis blood, a TCR beta motif of about eight highly homologous variants appeared characteristic. Researchers reportedly found disease-linked clones significantly enriched in matched ankylosing spondylitis synovial fluid.

In its sample, this clonotype was seen many times. What it binds is unknown. Specimen: blood, either unsorted or a sorted T cell fraction (not recorded which). The TCR comes from a male donor with ankylosing spondylitis. The chain uses TRBV4-1 and TRBJ1-1; 7 nucleotides align to TRBD1. CDR3 nucleotide sequence: TGCGCCAGCAGCCAGGGCGACAGGGTAGCCTCGGGCACTGAAGCTTTCTTT. It is translated as CASSQGDRVASGTEAFF.